The 18 T cell receptor beta chains listed next were all sequenced from one sample in a study of a mutant IDH1 vaccine in newly diagnosed glioma. These receptors' targets are unknown. This sample's time point: week 11, during vaccination. Doses of 300 ug of mutant IDH1 20-mer peptide were given with topical imiquimod. Generated by immunoSEQ multiplex PCR, the TCRdb table keeps only in-frame clones and is missing some. This sample has more than 50,000 clones; around 89% occur once, and the top ten carry around 1.9%. The sequencing used PBMCs, collected from a glioma patient whose treatment included an IDH1 peptide vaccine. The receptors were gathered from a man aged 35-49 years with glioma.

The chain is built from TRBV9 and TRBJ1-6, with D perhaps TRBD1 (6 bases). The V end was cut by 0 bases, the J end by 13 bases, with 17 bases between. The germline CDR1 and CDR2 sequences are SGDLS and YYNGEE. The CDR3 consists of 15 residues. CDR3 in amino acids: CASSVARTGQGPLHF. CDR3 nucleotides: TGTGCCAGCAGCGTAGCTAGAACAGGGCAGGGGCCCCTCCACTTT.

Only a few counts were recorded for this clone. The genes are TRBV7-2 and TRBJ2-5; D tentatively fits TRBD1 or TRBD2 (5 bases each). V was pared by 5 bases and J by 2 bases, with 15 bases between. Germline values: CDR1 SGHTA, CDR2 FQGNSA. The length of the CDR3 is 15 residues. CDR3 DNA sequence: TGTGCCAGCAGCCGACAGAGAGGGGCTCAAGAGACCCAGTACTTC. The encoded protein is CASSRQRGAQETQYF.

This clone was seen a handful of times. V usage is TRBV19 and J usage is TRBJ2-5, with D possibly being TRBD1 (5 bases). The length of the CDR3 is 16 residues. V was clipped by 1 base and J by 2 bases, with 14 bases between them. CDR1 LNHDA and CDR2 SQIVND come from the germline V gene (reference sequence). CDR3 region: CASSIVAGFGQETQYF. The DNA for the CDR3 is TGTGCCAGTAGTATAGTGGCAGGGTTTGGGCAAGAGACCCAGTACTTC.

V and J are TRBV13 and TRBJ1-4; TRBD1 agrees at 8 bases. The CDR3 runs 16 residues. Trimming removed 7 bases from V and 5 bases from J; junction bases left unmatched: 12. Germline V gene sequence: CDR1 PRHDT, CDR2 FYEKMQ (reference sequence). Here the CDR3 DNA reads TGTGCCAGCACCGAACTTAGGGGACAGGACAATGAAAAACTGTTTTTT. This gives the protein CASTELRGQDNEKLFF.

This clone was seen more than once but under ten times. The chain combines TRBV6-4 with TRBJ2-3; 12 bases align to TRBD2. V lost 4 bases, J lost 1 base, and 0 bases stayed unmatched. The germline V gene has CDR1 MRHNA and CDR2 SNTAGT. The CDR3 extends over 15 amino acids. CDR3 sequence (DNA): TGTGCCAGCAGTGGGACTAGCGGGGGCACAGATACGCAGTATTTT. Translation gives CASSGTSGGTDTQYF.

The chain joins TRBV19 to TRBJ2-2; 7 nucleotides line up with TRBD2. This CDR3 is built from 15 residues. Germline CDR1 is LNHDA and CDR2 is SQIVND (reference sequence). J was trimmed by 1 base and V by 6 bases; bases with no gene match: 5. The CDR3 loop reads CASSNSGMNTGELFF. The CDR3 nucleotides are TGTGCCAGTAGCAACAGCGGGATGAACACCGGGGAGCTGTTTTTT.

The chain couples TRBV4-2 to TRBJ2-3; 11 nucleotides agree with TRBD2. The V segment lost 3 bases and the J segment 6 bases; nucleotides outside the gene matches: 8. This CDR3 has 16 residues. Germline-derived CDR1 and CDR2 are LGHNA and YNFKEQ. This CDR3 is CASSQETSGSWDTQYF. The CDR3 DNA reads TGTGCCAGCAGCCAGGAAACTAGCGGGAGCTGGGATACGCAGTATTTT.

The CDR3 loop is CASAGGAPEAFF. CDR3 nucleotides: TGTGCCAGCGCGGGGGGCGCTCCCGAAGCTTTCTTT. The rearrangement links TRBV7-9 to TRBJ1-1; possible D gene TRBD1, 6 bases. The CDR3 runs 12 residues. Looked up from germline, CDR1 is SEHNR and CDR2 is FQNEAQ (reference sequence). The V end was cut by 8 bases, the J end by 8 bases, with 15 bases between.

The chain has TRBV30 and TRBJ1-5; the D gene is possibly TRBD1 (6 bases). This CDR3 has 15 residues. Germline loops: CDR1 GTSNPN, CDR2 SVGIG (reference sequence). Trimming took 1 base from V and 1 from J, leaving 11 bases between them. The CDR3 reads CAWSGTTGSNQPQHF. CDR3 nucleotide sequence: TGTGCCTGGAGTGGAACGACAGGAAGCAATCAGCCCCAGCATTTT.

This clone was observed a single time. This chain joins TRBV7-9 and TRBJ2-7; 8 nucleotides line up with TRBD1. In germline, CDR1 is SEHNR, CDR2 FQNEAQ (reference sequence). The CDR3 is 15 amino acids. V was pared by 2 bases and J by 2 bases, with 5 bases of the junction left unmatched. CDR3 DNA: TGTGCCAGCAGCTTATCGACAGGGGCCCCCTACGAGCAGTACTTC. It specifies CASSLSTGAPYEQYF.

The gene calls are TRBV27 and TRBJ1-1, with unresolved D. The V end was cut by 7 bases, the J end by 0 bases, with 15 bases between. CDR1 and CDR2 (germline): MNHEY, SMNVEV (reference sequence). This CDR3 has 15 amino acids. The CDR3 DNA reads as TGTGCCAGCACCGCGATAGGGAGATTGAACACTGAAGCTTTCTTT. It codes for CASTAIGRLNTEAFF.

The chain combines TRBV7-2 with TRBJ2-1; 7 bases agree with TRBD2. The CDR3 covers 15 residues. Per the germline V gene, CDR1 is SGHTA and CDR2 is FQGNSA. The V gene end was trimmed by 1 base and the J gene end by 6 bases; junction bases not matched to a gene: 6. The CDR3 loop reads CASSLGEGGRNEQFF. CDR3 bases: TGTGCCAGCAGCTTAGGGGAGGGAGGTCGCAATGAGCAGTTCTTC.

The V call is TRBV12-5, the J call TRBJ2-1; no firm D call. This CDR3 comprises 14 residues. The germline V and J ends were trimmed by 6 bases and 6 bases, with 15 bases remaining between them. CDR1 and CDR2 (germline): LGHNT, FRNRAP. The CDR3 loop reads CASGRKQGANEQFF. In DNA, the CDR3 is TGTGCTAGTGGACGCAAACAAGGCGCCAATGAGCAGTTCTTC.

The V gene is TRBV4-3, the J gene TRBJ2-7; D gene uncertain. The CDR3 runs 14 residues. V shed 1 base and J shed 3 bases, with 10 bases lying between them. Germline assignment: CDR1 LGHNA and CDR2 YSLEER. CDR3 region: CASSQGVLGYEQYF. The CDR3 nucleotides are TGCGCCAGCAGCCAAGGCGTCTTAGGCTACGAGCAGTACTTC.

The chain recombines TRBV5-4 with TRBJ2-3, with D perhaps matching TRBD2 (6 bases). CDR3 length: 16 residues. The germline V gene encodes CDR1 SGHNT and CDR2 YYREEE (reference sequence). The V and J ends lost 3 bases and 2 bases respectively, with 16 bases between them. The CDR3 DNA sequence: TGTGCCAGCAGCTCCGGGGACTGGGGCCCCACAGATACGCAGTATTTT. Protein sequence: CASSSGDWGPTDTQYF. The variable domain in full, with the rest retrieved from reference TRBV5-4 and TRBJ2-3, is ETGVTQSPTHLIKTRGQQVTLRCSSQSGHNTVSWYQQALGQGPQFIFQYYREEENGRGNFPPRFSGLQFPNYSSELNVNALELDDSALYLCASSSGDWGPTDTQYFGPGTRLTVL.

The J gene is TRBJ2-7, the V gene TRBV5-6; D is ambiguous. Trimming shortened V by 5 bases and J by 0 bases, and 9 bases separated the two germline ends. The CDR3 sequence is 13 residues long. Germline-derived CDR1 and CDR2 are SGHDT and YYEEEE. CDR3: CASSAPSSYEQYF. CDR3 sequence (DNA): TGTGCCAGCAGTGCACCGAGCTCCTACGAGCAGTACTTC.

By proportion, this clone is medium-sized. The genes are TRBV6-1 and TRBJ1-5; unclear D gene. The CDR3 covers 13 residues. Between the trimmed V and J ends, which lost 1 base and 7 bases, there was a span of 8 bases. From germline, CDR1 is MNHNS and CDR2 SASEGT. CDR3 residues: CASSEEPYQPQHF. DNA of the CDR3: TGTGCCAGCAGTGAAGAACCATACCAGCCCCAGCATTTT.

The rearrangement links TRBV28 to TRBJ2-7; D tentatively fits TRBD1 or TRBD2 (5 bases each). In germline, CDR1 is MDHEN, CDR2 SYDVKM. V was pared by 3 bases and J by 3 bases, with 12 bases between. CDR3 size: 14 residues. CDR3 DNA: TGTGCCAGCAGTTTTGGAGGCAGGGTCTACGAGCAGTACGTC. Residues: CASSFGGRVYEQYV.